This T cell receptor beta chain comes out of a study of T cell responses to AZD1222 COVID-19 vaccine. Assay used: immunoSEQ multiplex PCR; TCRdb lists only in-frame clones, some missing. The sample records 75,000 to 85,000 clones, roughly 90% being singletons. General study results and limits: Dominant at 160-218 and 743-854, vaccine-associated CD4 TCRs also spanned spike. Baseline antibody screening turned up just a handful of seropositive AZD1222 recipients. Nearly half of the spike-specific TCRs reportedly recognize variant regions that carry no mutations.

As concerns this clone: Its matching antigen is unknown.

This sample comprised peripheral blood, obtained on day 0 of AZD1222 vaccination. This receptor was identified in an adult in good health.

The CDR3 DNA sequence: TGTGCCAGCAGCCACGGGGGAGAGACCCAGTACTTC. Protein: CASSHGGETQYF. The chain joins TRBV12-3 or TRBV12-4 to TRBJ2-5, with D possibly TRBD2 on 6 matching bases. The CDR3 length is 12 residues. With 6 bases removed from V and 4 bases from J, the gap between germline ends came to 9 bases.